This T cell receptor (beta chain) was obtained from a study of preoperative IRX-2 immunotherapy in early breast cancer. Treatment here: preoperative locoregional IRX-2 cytokine immunotherapy. This phase Ib study tested locoregional IRX-2 cytokine immunotherapy given before surgery. The assay was immunoSEQ multiplex PCR, and TCRdb's table has in-frame clones only and misses some. The repertoire includes about 38,000 clones, approximately 80% of them detected once, and nearly 1.5% sits in the top ten. This CDR3 has 13 residues. V dropped 0 bases and J dropped 3 bases, with 3 bases sitting between them. Per germline, CDR1 MDHEN and CDR2 SYDVKM.

The sequence derives from a human donor with breast cancer. The sample consisted of lymph node tissue, taken after IRX-2 immunotherapy. V usage is TRBV28 and J usage is TRBJ1-3; D unresolved. CDR3 coding DNA: TGTGCCAGCAGTTTATGTCATGGAAACACCATATATTTT. This codes for CASSLCHGNTIYF.